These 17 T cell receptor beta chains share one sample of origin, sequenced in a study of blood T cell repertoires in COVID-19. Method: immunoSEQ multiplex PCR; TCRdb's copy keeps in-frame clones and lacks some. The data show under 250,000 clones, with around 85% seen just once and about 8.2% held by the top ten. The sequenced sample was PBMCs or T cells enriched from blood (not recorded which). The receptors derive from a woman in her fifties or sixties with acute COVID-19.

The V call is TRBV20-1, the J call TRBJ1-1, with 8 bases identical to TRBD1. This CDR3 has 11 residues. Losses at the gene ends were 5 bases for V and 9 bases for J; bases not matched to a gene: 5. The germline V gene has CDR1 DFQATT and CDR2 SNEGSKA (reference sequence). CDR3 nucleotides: TGCAGTGCTTCGGACAGGGATAAAGCTTTCTTT. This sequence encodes CSASDRDKAFF.

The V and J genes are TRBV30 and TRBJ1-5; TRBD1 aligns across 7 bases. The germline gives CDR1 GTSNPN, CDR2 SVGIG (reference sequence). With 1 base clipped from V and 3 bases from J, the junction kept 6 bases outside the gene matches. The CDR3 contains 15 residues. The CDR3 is CAWSAGRGYNQPQHF. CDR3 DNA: TGTGCCTGGAGTGCAGGCAGGGGGTACAATCAGCCCCAGCATTTT.

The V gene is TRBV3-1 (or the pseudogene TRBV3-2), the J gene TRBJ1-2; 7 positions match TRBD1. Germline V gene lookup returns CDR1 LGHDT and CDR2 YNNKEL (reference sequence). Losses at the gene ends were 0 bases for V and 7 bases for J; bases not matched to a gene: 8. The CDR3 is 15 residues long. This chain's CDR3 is CASSQEGSPGGGYTF. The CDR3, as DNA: TGTGCCAGCAGCCAAGAGGGTTCTCCAGGGGGTGGCTACACCTTC.

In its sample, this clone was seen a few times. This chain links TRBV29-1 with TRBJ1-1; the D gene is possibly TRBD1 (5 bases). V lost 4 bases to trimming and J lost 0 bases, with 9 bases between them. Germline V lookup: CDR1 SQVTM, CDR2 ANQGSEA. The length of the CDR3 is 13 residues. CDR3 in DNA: TGCAGCGTTGTGGGGGGAATGAACACTGAAGCTTTCTTT. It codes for CSVVGGMNTEAFF.

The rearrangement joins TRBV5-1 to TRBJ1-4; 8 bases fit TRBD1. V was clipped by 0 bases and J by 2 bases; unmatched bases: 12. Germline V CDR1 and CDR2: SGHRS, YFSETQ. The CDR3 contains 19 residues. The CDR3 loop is CASSLVQGQGWGTNEKLFF. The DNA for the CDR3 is TGCGCCAGCAGCTTGGTACAAGGACAGGGATGGGGTACTAATGAAAAACTGTTTTTT.

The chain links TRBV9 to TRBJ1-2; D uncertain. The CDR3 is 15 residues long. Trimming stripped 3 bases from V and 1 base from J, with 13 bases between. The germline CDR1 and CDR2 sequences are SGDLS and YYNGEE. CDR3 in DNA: TGTGCCAGCAGCGGCCAAAGTCATAGTAACTATGGCTACACCTTC. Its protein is CASSGQSHSNYGYTF.

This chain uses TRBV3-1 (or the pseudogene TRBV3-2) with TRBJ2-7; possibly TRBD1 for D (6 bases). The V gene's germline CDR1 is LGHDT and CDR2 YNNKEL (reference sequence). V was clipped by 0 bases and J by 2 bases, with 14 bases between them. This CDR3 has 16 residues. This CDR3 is CASSQDGGHPTYEQYF. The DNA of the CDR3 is TGTGCCAGCAGCCAAGATGGGGGACACCCGACCTACGAGCAGTACTTC.

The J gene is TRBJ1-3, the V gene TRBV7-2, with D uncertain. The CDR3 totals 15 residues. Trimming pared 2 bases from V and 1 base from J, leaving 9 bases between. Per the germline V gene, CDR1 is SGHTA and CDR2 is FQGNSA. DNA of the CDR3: TGTGCCAGCAGCTTAATCGGGTATTCTGGAAACACCATATATTTT. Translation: CASSLIGYSGNTIYF.

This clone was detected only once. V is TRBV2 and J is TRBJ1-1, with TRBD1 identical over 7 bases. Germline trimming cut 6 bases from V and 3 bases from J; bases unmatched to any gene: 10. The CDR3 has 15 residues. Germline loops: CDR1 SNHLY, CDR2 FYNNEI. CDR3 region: CASSSPDREDTEAFF. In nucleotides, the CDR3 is TGTGCCAGCAGCTCTCCCGACAGGGAGGACACTGAAGCTTTCTTT.

The CDR3 DNA is TGCAGTGCTCCCGGACACCATGAAGCTTTCTTT. Its translation is CSAPGHHEAFF. The chain uses TRBV20-1 and TRBJ1-1; TRBD1 might be the D (5 bases). This CDR3 spans 11 amino acids. The V gene lost 5 bases and the J gene lost 7 bases, with 11 bases spanning the gap. The germline gives CDR1 DFQATT, CDR2 SNEGSKA (reference sequence).

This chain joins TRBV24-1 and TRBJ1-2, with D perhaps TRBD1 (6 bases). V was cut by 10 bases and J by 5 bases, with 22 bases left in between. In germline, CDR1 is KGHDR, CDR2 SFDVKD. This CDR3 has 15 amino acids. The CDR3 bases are TGTGCCACGGGGTTTAGGGGGGGCGTCCGGTATGGCTACACCTTC. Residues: CATGFRGGVRYGYTF.

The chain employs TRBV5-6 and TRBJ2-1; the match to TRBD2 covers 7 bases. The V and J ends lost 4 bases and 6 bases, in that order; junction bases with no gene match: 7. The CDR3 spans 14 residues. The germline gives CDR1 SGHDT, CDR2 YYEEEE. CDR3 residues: CASSHPGTTNEQFF. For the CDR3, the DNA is TGTGCCAGCAGCCATCCCGGGACTACCAATGAGCAGTTCTTC.

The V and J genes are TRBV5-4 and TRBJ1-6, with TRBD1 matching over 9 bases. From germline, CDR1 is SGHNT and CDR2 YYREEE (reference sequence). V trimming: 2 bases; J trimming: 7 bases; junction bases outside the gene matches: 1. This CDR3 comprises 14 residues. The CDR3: CASSLQGANSPLHF. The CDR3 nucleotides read TGTGCCAGCAGCTTACAGGGGGCCAATTCACCCCTCCACTTT. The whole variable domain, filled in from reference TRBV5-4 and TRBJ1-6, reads ETGVTQSPTHLIKTRGQQVTLRCSSQSGHNTVSWYQQALGQGPQFIFQYYREEENGRGNFPPRFSGLQFPNYSSELNVNALELDDSALYLCASSLQGANSPLHFGNGTRLTVT.

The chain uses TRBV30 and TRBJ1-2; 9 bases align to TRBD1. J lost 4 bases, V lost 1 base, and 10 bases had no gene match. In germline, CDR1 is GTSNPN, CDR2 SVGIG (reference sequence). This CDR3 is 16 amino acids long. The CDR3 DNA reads TGTGCCTGGAGTGAATCTTACAAGACAGGGGGCTATGGCTACACCTTC. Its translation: CAWSESYKTGGYGYTF. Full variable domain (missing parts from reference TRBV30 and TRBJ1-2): SQTIHQWPATLVQPVGSPLSLECTVEGTSNPNLYWYRQAAGRGLQLLFYSVGIGQISSEVPQNLSASRPQDRQFILSSKKLLLSDSGFYLCAWSESYKTGGYGYTFGSGTRLTVV.

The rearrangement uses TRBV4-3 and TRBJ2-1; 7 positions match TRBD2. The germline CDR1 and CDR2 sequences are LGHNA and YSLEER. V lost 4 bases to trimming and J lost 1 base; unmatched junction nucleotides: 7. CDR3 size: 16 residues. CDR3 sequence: CASSPFAGGSYNEQFF. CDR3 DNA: TGCGCCAGCAGCCCTTTTGCCGGGGGGTCCTACAATGAGCAGTTCTTC.

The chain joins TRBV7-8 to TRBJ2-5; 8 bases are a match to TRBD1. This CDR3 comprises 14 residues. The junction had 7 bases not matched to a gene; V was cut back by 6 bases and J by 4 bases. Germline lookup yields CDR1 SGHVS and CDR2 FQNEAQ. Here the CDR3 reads CASRRSTGGETQYF. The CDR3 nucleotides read TGTGCCAGCAGGCGATCCACAGGGGGAGAGACCCAGTACTTC.

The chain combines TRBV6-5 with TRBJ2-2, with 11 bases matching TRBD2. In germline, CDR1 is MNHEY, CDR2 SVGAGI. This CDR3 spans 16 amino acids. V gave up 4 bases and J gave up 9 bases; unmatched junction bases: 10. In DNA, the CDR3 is TGTGCCAGCAGTTCGACCATGGTAGCGGGGGGGCGGGAGCTGTTTTTT. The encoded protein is CASSSTMVAGGRELFF.